The sequence of this T cell receptor (beta chain) was determined in a study of identical twins listed by TCRdb under 2016. Study-level background: To test whether fetal clonotypes persist, the study used deep sequencing on TCR alpha and beta repertoires from monozygotic twins, unrelated adults of various ages, and cord blood. To rule out contamination, the twin experiments were replicated at different times with different library preparation protocols. Broad study findings and their caveats: Compared with coincidental sharing between unrelated individuals, an excess of low generation-probability sequences was observed among out-of-frame TCR alpha sequences shared between twins. Zero-insertion analyses could be partly confounded by invariant T cells such as MAIT and iNKT, though diverse VJ usage argued against such confounding for most clonotypes. Abundant cord blood beta clonotypes carried fewer insertions; young adult naive repertoires showed a weaker similar trend, while memory repertoires showed none. Excess twin sharing in beta out-of-frame sequences was weaker because fewer shared sequences lowered the signal-to-noise ratio. Recombination models systematically underestimated out-of-frame TCR alpha sharing in monozygotic twins but agreed with sharing between unrelated individuals. Because the same donors could not be followed over many years, the conclusions relied on cross-sectional statistical analysis.

The CDR3 covers 13 residues, taking in both the cysteine and the phenylalanine. Only CDR3 DNA remains: 39 bases, in frame from the first base. The germline ends are 13 bases apart after V is trimmed by 6 bases and J by 4 bases. The germline V gene supplies CDR1 SQVTM and CDR2 ANQGSEA. The library came from 5' RACE. Instrument used: Illumina HiSeq 2000. Template switching added a universal primer binding site, and the final cDNA carried a unique molecular identifier that allowed TCR cDNA molecules to be counted accurately. Specific primers in the conserved constant-segment region were used to synthesize first-strand cDNA for TCR alpha and beta chains. To control for contamination, every cDNA library carried two barcodes: a SMART-Mk sample barcode plus Illumina barcodes. TruSeq adapter sequences along with Illumina sample barcodes were introduced in two successive PCR steps. The TCR alpha and beta cDNA libraries were sequenced on the Illumina HiSeq platform using custom primers. The published analysis was carried out like this. Raw reads were processed with MiGEC to extract unique molecular identifiers, and MiXCR was used to determine CDR3 positions. Recombination models were inferred per individual with the repgenHMM and IGoR tools using an EM algorithm. Shared clonotypes were analyzed with the tcR package in R, and sharing was normalized by the product of cloneset sizes. Out-of-frame nonproductive sequences were analyzed to study raw recombination free of thymic and clonal selection effects. TCRdb reprocessed the public reads (quality trimming at Q25 with fastp, clone calling with MiXCR) and kept in-frame beta chains. A single entry per CDR3 protein holds the most common genes and DNA from its merged rows. These V and J calls rely on TCRdb rather than the paper's analysis. This sample is represented by about 660,000 distinct CDR3 sequences; over 8.5% of them were singletons. The ten top clones hold about 0.98% of the sample.

All donors were healthy Caucasians. The twin cohort comprised three pairs of female monozygotic twins, all aged roughly 18 to 30 years. Peripheral blood mononuclear cells were the source from which RNA for the TCR libraries was isolated. This clonotype showed up many times. The clone's antigen remains unknown. No base quality values were provided; no much bigger clone lies one nucleotide off. In addition, the sample was reused for a study of yellow fever vaccine responses in identical twins. As noted in the second study: The authors reported that the T cell response to vaccination in identical twins appeared partly convergent and partly personalized. The study precisely tracked vaccine-responding T cell clones in identical twins.

The sequence was collected from a woman aged 18 to 35 in good health. The rearrangement combines TRBV29-1 with TRBJ2-1, with a tentative D gene TRBD1 over 6 matching bases. Sequences were obtained from PBMCs. Here the CDR3 is given as CSVGDRNYNEQFF. The DNA reads TGCAGCGTCGGAGACAGGAATTACAATGAGCAGTTCTTC.